One and the same sample provided the 28 T cell receptor beta chains below, sequenced in a study of lymphopenia after photon versus proton radiotherapy (dated by TCRdb to about 2019). Receptor amplification or capture employed the immunoSEQ multiplex PCR assay. Imported from immuneACCESS, the table was reduced by TCRdb to in-frame sequences with V and J called. These copies leave out some clones; in studies compared against another copy, an unresolved V gene accounts for under half, and the cause of the remainder is not known. The sample table holds approximately 170,000 clones, of which roughly nine tenths were seen once. Roughly 4.7% of the sample belongs to the ten largest clones. The starting material was peripheral blood, obtained from a patient treated with photon-based radiotherapy. The origin of the receptors is a man aged 45-65 years with gastric cancer.

The chain links TRBV5-4 to TRBJ2-7; 9 positions match TRBD1. This CDR3 region has 15 residues. In germline, CDR1 is SGHNT, CDR2 YYREEE (reference sequence). Trimming removed 3 bases from V and 5 bases from J; junction bases left unmatched: 9. CDR3 nucleotides: TGTGCCAGCAGCTCTCCCGGGACAGGGACTCACGAGCAGTACTTC. Translation gives CASSSPGTGTHEQYF.

The gene calls are TRBV2 and TRBJ2-1, with 11 bases fitting TRBD2. The length of the CDR3 is 15 residues. The germline V gene encodes CDR1 SNHLY and CDR2 FYNNEI. Trimming removed 6 bases from V and 11 bases from J; junction bases left unmatched: 12. CDR3 residues: CASRTGTSGISKQFF. DNA for the CDR3: TGTGCCAGCAGAACCGGGACTAGCGGTATCTCAAAGCAGTTCTTC.

The V call is TRBV7-2, the J call TRBJ2-3; perhaps TRBD2 as D (6 bases). In germline, CDR1 is SGHTA, CDR2 FQGNSA. V dropped 5 bases and J dropped 6 bases, with 15 bases sitting between them. The CDR3 has 14 residues. The CDR3 region has the DNA TGTGCCAGCAGCACTACCGGAGGAGGGGATACGCAGTATTTT. Its translation is CASSTTGGGDTQYF.

This clone was detected only a few times. The genes are TRBV9 and TRBJ2-3, with D unclear. CDR3 length: 12 amino acids. Germline-derived CDR1 and CDR2 are SGDLS and YYNGEE. Trimming stripped 1 base from V and 4 bases from J, with 4 bases between. The CDR3 spells CASSVSADTQYF. In nucleotides, the CDR3 is TGTGCCAGCAGCGTATCTGCAGATACGCAGTATTTT.

This chain joins TRBV7-9 and TRBJ1-2; 8 bases line up with TRBD1. Germline values: CDR1 SEHNR, CDR2 FQNEAQ (reference sequence). V gave up 6 bases and J gave up 2 bases; unmatched junction bases: 8. The CDR3 has 15 amino acids. The CDR3 DNA follows: TGTGCCAGCAGTCCAGGGGGCGGACCCAACTATGGCTACACCTTC. The encoded protein is CASSPGGGPNYGYTF.

This chain links TRBV9 with TRBJ2-2, with 7 bases lining up with TRBD2. Germline CDR1 reads SGDLS; CDR2 reads YYNGEE. The CDR3 runs 13 residues. V was pared by 7 bases and J by 7 bases, with 7 bases of the junction left unmatched. CDR3 nucleotides: TGTGCCAGCGACCGGACGGGGGGCGGGGAGCTGTTTTTT. This gives the protein CASDRTGGGELFF.

The chain joins TRBV15 to TRBJ2-1; 7 positions agree with TRBD2. From germline, CDR1 is LNHNV and CDR2 YYDKDF (reference sequence). This CDR3 comprises 16 residues. Trimming cost V 3 bases and J 6 bases; bases outside gene matches: 11. CDR3 region: CATSRDAGLLGNEQFF. CDR3 nucleotide sequence: TGTGCCACCAGCAGGGATGCGGGACTACTAGGCAATGAGCAGTTCTTC.

The rearrangement links TRBV28 to TRBJ1-3; D possibly corresponds to TRBD1 (6 bases). Germline loops: CDR1 MDHEN, CDR2 SYDVKM. Trimming took 5 bases from V and 0 from J, leaving 17 bases between them. The CDR3 runs 17 residues. CDR3 sequence reads: CASSAGHFRYSGNTIYF. The CDR3 coding sequence is TGTGCCAGCAGTGCGGGACACTTCCGTTACTCTGGAAACACCATATATTTT.

The V gene is TRBV5-1, the J gene TRBJ1-4, with 10 bases fitting TRBD1. This CDR3 is built from 15 residues. The V segment lost 1 base and the J segment 8 bases; nucleotides outside the gene matches: 5. Germline lookup yields CDR1 SGHRS and CDR2 YFSETQ. As DNA, the CDR3 is TGCGCCAGCAGCTTGTGGGGACAGGGGATAGAAAAACTGTTTTTT. The encoded protein is CASSLWGQGIEKLFF. The complete variable domain, with remaining parts taken from reference TRBV5-1 and TRBJ1-4, reads KAGVTQTPRYLIKTRGQQVTLSCSPISGHRSVSWYQQTPGQGLQFLFEYFSETQRNKGNFPGRFSGRQFSNSRSEMNVSTLELGDSALYLCASSLWGQGIEKLFFGSGTQLSVL.

V gene TRBV10-3 combines with J gene TRBJ2-1; TRBD2 agrees at 7 bases. V shed 2 bases, J shed 5 bases, and the junction held 12 bases outside the gene matches. This CDR3 contains 17 residues. Germline V gene data show CDR1 as ENHRY and CDR2 as SYGVKD. The CDR3 protein is CAISEGMGRGPDNEQFF. CDR3 DNA sequence: TGTGCCATCAGTGAGGGTATGGGGAGGGGCCCTGACAATGAGCAGTTCTTC.

This clone was found many times. The chain uses TRBV5-1 and TRBJ2-1, with a tentative D call TRBD1 (6 bases). This CDR3 has 17 amino acids. V was trimmed by 0 bases and J by 4 bases, leaving 17 bases between them. In germline, CDR1 is SGHRS, CDR2 YFSETQ. CDR3: CASSLGGGQKEYNEQFF. CDR3 coding DNA: TGCGCCAGCAGCTTGGGAGGAGGACAGAAGGAATACAATGAGCAGTTCTTC. The whole variable domain, remainder taken from reference TRBV5-1 and TRBJ2-1, is KAGVTQTPRYLIKTRGQQVTLSCSPISGHRSVSWYQQTPGQGLQFLFEYFSETQRNKGNFPGRFSGRQFSNSRSEMNVSTLELGDSALYLCASSLGGGQKEYNEQFFGPGTRLTVL.

The rearrangement uses TRBV13 and TRBJ2-7, with 11 bases lining up with TRBD2. The germline CDR1 and CDR2 sequences are PRHDT and FYEKMQ (reference sequence). V shed 6 bases, J shed 3 bases, and the junction held 16 bases outside the gene matches. This CDR3 spans 18 amino acids. The CDR3, as DNA: TGTGCCAGCAGGTGGAGGGGTAGCGGGAGGGGAAGGGGCTACGAGCAGTACTTC. It encodes CASRWRGSGRGRGYEQYF. Using reference TRBV13 and TRBJ2-7 for the parts outside the CDR3, the full variable domain is AAGVIQSPRHLIKEKRETATLKCYPIPRHDTVYWYQQGPGQDPQFLISFYEKMQSDKGSIPDRFSAQQFSDYHSELNMSSLELGDSALYFCASRWRGSGRGRGYEQYFGPGTRLTVT.

V and J are TRBV2 and TRBJ1-2; possibly TRBD1 for D (5 bases). The length of the CDR3 is 14 residues. The germline V gene has CDR1 SNHLY and CDR2 FYNNEI. The V end was cut by 6 bases, the J end by 6 bases, with 17 bases between. The CDR3 region is CASRPDSGRDGYTF. The CDR3 coding sequence is TGTGCCAGCAGACCCGACAGTGGGAGGGATGGCTACACCTTC.

V gene TRBV7-8 combines with J gene TRBJ2-7; 12 nucleotides align to TRBD2. The CDR3 is made up of 18 amino acids. The V segment lost 5 bases and the J segment 2 bases; nucleotides outside the gene matches: 13. Germline V lookup: CDR1 SGHVS, CDR2 FQNEAQ. The chain's CDR3 is CASSIRTLRTSGAYEQYF. CDR3 nucleotides: TGTGCCAGCAGCATCCGCACGCTCCGGACTAGCGGGGCCTACGAGCAGTACTTC.

The V and J genes are TRBV18 and TRBJ2-5; tentative D call: TRBD2 (5 bases). The CDR3 sequence is 14 residues long. Germline values: CDR1 KGHSH, CDR2 LQKENI. The V and J ends lost 8 bases and 4 bases respectively, with 17 bases between them. The CDR3 is CASVKGVAGETQYF. DNA of the CDR3: TGTGCCAGCGTTAAGGGAGTGGCCGGAGAGACCCAGTACTTC.

The chain carries TRBV2 and TRBJ2-1, with 8 bases matching TRBD2. Germline V gives CDR1 SNHLY, CDR2 FYNNEI. The CDR3 covers 13 residues. Trimming removed 2 bases from V and 10 bases from J; junction bases left unmatched: 4. The CDR3 nucleotides are TGTGCCAGCAGTGAAAGAACTAGCGGAGAGCAGTTCTTC. Its protein product is CASSERTSGEQFF.

The V call is TRBV7-7, the J call TRBJ2-2; 7 bases line up with TRBD2. After removal of 5 bases from V and 5 bases from J, the junction contained 5 bases not matched to a gene. The V gene's germline CDR1 is SSHAT and CDR2 FNYEAQ (reference sequence). This CDR3 is 14 amino acids long. The CDR3 coding sequence is TGTGCCAGCAGCCCTAGCGGACCGACCGGGGAGCTGTTTTTT. Translated, it gives CASSPSGPTGELFF.

The chain links TRBV7-9 to TRBJ2-1; 8 bases line up with TRBD2. The length of the CDR3 is 13 residues. Trimming at V came to 2 bases and at J to 10 bases, leaving 4 bases not matched to a gene. Germline V lookup: CDR1 SEHNR, CDR2 FQNEAQ (reference sequence). The DNA for the CDR3 is TGTGCCAGCAGCTTAAGGAGCGGGGGCGAGCAGTTCTTC. Protein product: CASSLRSGGEQFF.

V and J are TRBV2 and TRBJ2-1; TRBD2 matches at 7 bases. The V gene's germline CDR1 is SNHLY and CDR2 FYNNEI. This CDR3 is built from 15 residues. With V trimmed by 6 bases and J by 8 bases, 13 bases remained unmatched. As DNA, the CDR3 is TGTGCCAGCAGAGGGAGGCTAGCGGTACGGGATGAGCAGTTCTTC. Protein product: CASRGRLAVRDEQFF.

The chain links TRBV25-1 to TRBJ2-7, with TRBD1 identical over 9 bases. The CDR3 sequence is 16 residues long. Unmatched junction bases numbered 5, after V lost 1 base and J lost 1 base. Germline values: CDR1 MGHDK, CDR2 SYGVNS. Here the CDR3 reads CASSEWTGQGSYEQYF. The CDR3 nucleotides are TGTGCCAGCAGTGAATGGACGGGACAGGGTTCCTACGAGCAGTACTTC.

The J gene is TRBJ2-5, the V gene TRBV7-9, with 11 bases matching TRBD1. Germline values: CDR1 SEHNR, CDR2 FQNEAQ (reference sequence). V was clipped by 1 base and J by 5 bases; unmatched bases: 6. The CDR3 has 16 residues. CDR3 DNA: TGTGCCAGCAGCTTAGTGGACAGGGGGCTGTTGGAGACCCAGTACTTC. Amino acid sequence: CASSLVDRGLLETQYF.

The rearrangement joins TRBV6-5 to TRBJ1-4, with 8 positions matching TRBD1. After removal of 5 bases from V and 5 bases from J, the junction contained 7 bases not matched to a gene. The germline gives CDR1 MNHEY, CDR2 SVGAGI. This CDR3 is built from 15 residues. The CDR3 bases are TGTGCCAGCAGTCAGAGGACAGGGAAGAATGAAAAACTGTTTTTT. Its translation is CASSQRTGKNEKLFF.

This chain links TRBV2 with TRBJ1-3, with D unclear. Deletions cut 6 bases from V and 4 bases from J, with 10 bases between. Per germline, CDR1 SNHLY and CDR2 FYNNEI. This CDR3 is 13 amino acids long. The CDR3 here is CASSPLPGNTIYF. CDR3 sequence (DNA): TGTGCCAGCAGCCCTTTGCCAGGAAACACCATATATTTT.

This chain joins TRBV30 and TRBJ2-1; TRBD2 aligns across 8 bases. The trim removed 0 bases at V and 1 base at J, leaving 2 bases unmatched. CDR1 is GTSNPN, CDR2 SVGIG, per germline (reference sequence). This CDR3 is 15 amino acids long. The CDR3 here is CAWSVRGGSYNEQFF. The CDR3 nucleotides read TGTGCCTGGAGTGTACGGGGGGGGTCCTACAATGAGCAGTTCTTC.

The rearrangement uses TRBV7-2 and TRBJ1-3, with a weak D call TRBD1 (5 bases). The CDR3 is 15 amino acids. CDR1 SGHTA and CDR2 FQGNSA come from the germline V gene. Deletions cut 5 bases from V and 4 bases from J, with 15 bases between. CDR3 nucleotide sequence: TGTGCCAGCAGCCGAATGGCAGGGACCGGAAACACCATATATTTT. It encodes CASSRMAGTGNTIYF. Variable domain in full (rest from reference TRBV7-2 and TRBJ1-3): GAGVSQSPSNKVTEKGKDVELRCDPISGHTALYWYRQSLGQGLEFLIYFQGNSAPDKSGLPSDRFSAERTGGSVSTLTIQRTQQEDSAVYLCASSRMAGTGNTIYFGEGSWLTVV.

The V and J genes are TRBV28 and TRBJ1-3; TRBD1 agrees at 11 bases. The CDR3 length is 17 residues. Germline CDR1 and CDR2: MDHEN and SYDVKM. Germline trimming cut 5 bases from V and 0 bases from J; bases unmatched to any gene: 6. CDR3 bases: TGTGCCAGCAGTCCGGGACAGGGGGTCTTCTCTGGAAACACCATATATTTT. This codes for CASSPGQGVFSGNTIYF.

This chain uses TRBV11-2 with TRBJ2-7; TRBD1 agrees at 8 bases. The CDR3 has 15 residues. Looked up from germline, CDR1 is SGHAT and CDR2 is FQNNGV. V lost 1 base and J lost 3; bases outside the gene matches: 5. The DNA of the CDR3 is TGTGCCAGCAGCTTAGGGACAGGGAGATTCTACGAGCAGTACTTC. This codes for CASSLGTGRFYEQYF.

This chain uses TRBV6-6 with TRBJ1-4; D not resolved. V shed 0 bases and J shed 7 bases, with 9 bases lying between them. This CDR3 has 14 amino acids. Germline values: CDR1 MNHNY, CDR2 SVGAGI (reference sequence). CDR3 DNA sequence: TGTGCCAGCAGTTACTCGGCTTTTGGTGAAAAACTGTTTTTT. Translating gives CASSYSAFGEKLFF.